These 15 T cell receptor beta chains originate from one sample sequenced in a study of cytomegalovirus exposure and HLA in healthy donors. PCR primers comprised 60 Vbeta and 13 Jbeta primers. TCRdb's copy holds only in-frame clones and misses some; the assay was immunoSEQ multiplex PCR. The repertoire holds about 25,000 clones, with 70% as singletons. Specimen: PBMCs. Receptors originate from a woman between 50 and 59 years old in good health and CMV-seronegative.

The CDR3 loop is CASSLGTRHEKLFF. In DNA, the CDR3 is TGCGCCAGCAGCTTGGGGACACGACATGAAAAACTGTTTTTT. This rearrangement joins TRBV5-1 to TRBJ1-4; possibly TRBD1 for D (5 bases). This CDR3 has 14 amino acids. Looked up from germline, CDR1 is SGHRS and CDR2 is YFSETQ. The V and J ends lost 0 bases and 6 bases respectively, with 9 bases between them.

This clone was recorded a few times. The DNA of the CDR3 is TGTGCCAGCAGCGCCAGAGCGGGAGCTGGGGCCAACGTCCTGACTTTC. Amino acid sequence: CASSARAGAGANVLTF. The chain is built from TRBV9 and TRBJ2-6, with 8 bases lining up with TRBD2. The CDR3 sequence is 16 residues long. The germline V gene encodes CDR1 SGDLS and CDR2 YYNGEE. The junction had 4 bases not matched to a gene; V was cut back by 3 bases and J by 2 bases.

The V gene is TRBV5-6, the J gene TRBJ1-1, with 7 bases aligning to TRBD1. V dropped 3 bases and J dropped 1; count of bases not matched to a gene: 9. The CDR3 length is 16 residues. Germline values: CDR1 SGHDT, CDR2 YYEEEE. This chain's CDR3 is CASSSTTRTGNTEAFF. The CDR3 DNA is TGTGCCAGCAGCTCTACGACTAGGACAGGGAACACTGAAGCTTTCTTT.

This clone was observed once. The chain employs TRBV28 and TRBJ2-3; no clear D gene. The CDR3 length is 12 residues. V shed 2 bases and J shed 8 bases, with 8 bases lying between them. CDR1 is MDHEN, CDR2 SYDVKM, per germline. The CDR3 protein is CASSLSSTTQYF. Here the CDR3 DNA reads TGTGCCAGCAGTTTAAGTAGTACTACGCAGTATTTT.

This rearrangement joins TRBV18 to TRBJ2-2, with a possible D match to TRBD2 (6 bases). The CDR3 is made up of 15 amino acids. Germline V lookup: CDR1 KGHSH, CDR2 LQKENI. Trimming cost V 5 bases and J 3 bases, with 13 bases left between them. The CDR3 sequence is CASSVREKDTGELFF. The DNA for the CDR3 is TGTGCCAGCTCAGTCCGGGAGAAGGACACCGGGGAGCTGTTTTTT.

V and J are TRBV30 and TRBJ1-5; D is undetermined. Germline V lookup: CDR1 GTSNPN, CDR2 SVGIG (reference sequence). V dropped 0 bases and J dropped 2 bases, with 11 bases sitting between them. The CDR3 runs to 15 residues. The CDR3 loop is CAWSVPEAGNQPQHF. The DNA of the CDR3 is TGTGCCTGGAGTGTACCAGAGGCGGGCAATCAGCCCCAGCATTTT.

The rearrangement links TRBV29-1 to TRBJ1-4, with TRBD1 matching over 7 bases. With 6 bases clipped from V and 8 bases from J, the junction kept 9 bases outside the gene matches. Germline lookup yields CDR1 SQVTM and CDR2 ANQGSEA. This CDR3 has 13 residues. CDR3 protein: CSVATGRREKLFF. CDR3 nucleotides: TGCAGCGTGGCGACAGGGAGGAGAGAAAAACTGTTTTTT.

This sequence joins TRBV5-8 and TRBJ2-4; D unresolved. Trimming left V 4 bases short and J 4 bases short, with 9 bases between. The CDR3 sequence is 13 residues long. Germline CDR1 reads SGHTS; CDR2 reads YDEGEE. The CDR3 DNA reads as TGTGCCAGCAGCCTGCCCGGGAAAAACATTCAGTACTTC. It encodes CASSLPGKNIQYF. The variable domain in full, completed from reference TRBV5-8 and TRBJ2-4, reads EAGVTQSPTHLIKTRGQQATLRCSPISGHTSVYWYQQALGLGLQFLLWYDEGEERNRGNFPPRFSGRQFPNYSSELNVNALELEDSALYLCASSLPGKNIQYFGAGTRLSVL.

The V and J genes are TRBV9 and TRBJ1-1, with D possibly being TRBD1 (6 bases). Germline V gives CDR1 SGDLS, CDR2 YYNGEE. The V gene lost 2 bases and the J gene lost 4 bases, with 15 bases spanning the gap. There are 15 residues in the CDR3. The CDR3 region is CASSVRHQGGTEAFF. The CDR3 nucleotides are TGTGCCAGCAGCGTCCGACACCAAGGGGGCACTGAAGCTTTCTTT.

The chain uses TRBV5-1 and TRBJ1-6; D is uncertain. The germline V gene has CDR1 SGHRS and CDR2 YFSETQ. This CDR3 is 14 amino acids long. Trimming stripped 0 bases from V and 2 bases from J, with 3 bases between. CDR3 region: CASSLGPYNSPLHF. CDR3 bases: TGCGCCAGCAGCTTGGGGCCCTATAATTCACCCCTCCACTTT.

The CDR3 nucleotides are TGTGCCAGCAGTGCCCAGTCCACTGAAGCTTTCTTT. This gives the protein CASSAQSTEAFF. V usage is TRBV6-1 and J usage is TRBJ1-1; D remains ambiguous. With 4 bases removed from V and 4 bases from J, the gap between germline ends came to 7 bases. The CDR3 covers 12 residues. From germline, CDR1 is MNHNS and CDR2 SASEGT.

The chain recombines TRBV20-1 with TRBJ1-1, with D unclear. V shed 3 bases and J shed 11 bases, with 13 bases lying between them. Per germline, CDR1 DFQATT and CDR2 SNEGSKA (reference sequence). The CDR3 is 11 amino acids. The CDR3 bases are TGCAGTGCTAGCAAGGCTACGGGGGCTTTCTTT. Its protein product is CSASKATGAFF.

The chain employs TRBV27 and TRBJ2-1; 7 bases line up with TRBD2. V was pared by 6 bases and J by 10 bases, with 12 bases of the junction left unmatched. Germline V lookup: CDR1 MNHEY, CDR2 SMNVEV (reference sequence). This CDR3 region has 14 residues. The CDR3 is CASSRPSERGEQFF. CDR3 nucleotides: TGTGCCAGCAGCCGCCCATCCGAGCGGGGAGAGCAGTTCTTC.

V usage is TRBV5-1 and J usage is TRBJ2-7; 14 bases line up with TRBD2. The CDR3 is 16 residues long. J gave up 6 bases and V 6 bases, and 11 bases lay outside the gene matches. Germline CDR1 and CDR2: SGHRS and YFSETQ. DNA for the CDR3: TGCGCCAGCAAGAAGACTAGCGGGGGGGCCGGTGGCGAGCAGTACTTC. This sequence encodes CASKKTSGGAGGEQYF.

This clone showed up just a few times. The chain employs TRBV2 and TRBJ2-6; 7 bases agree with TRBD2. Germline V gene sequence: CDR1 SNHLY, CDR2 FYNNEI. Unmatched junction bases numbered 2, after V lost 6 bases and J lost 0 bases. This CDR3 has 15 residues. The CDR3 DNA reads TGTGCCAGCAGGGGCGGGGGCTCTGGGGCCAACGTCCTGACTTTC. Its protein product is CASRGGGSGANVLTF.